This T cell receptor beta chain was identified during a study of T cells after posttransplantation cyclophosphamide. A marrow graft followed busulfan-fludarabine conditioning, with cyclophosphamide on days +3 and +4. Overall study findings and caveats: Donor CD8+ memory clones often dominated recipient blood repertoires at later times. TRB overlap between skin or GI tissue T cells and blood was limited. Recipient CMV seropositivity and CMV reactivation strongly tracked TRB clonality.

Libraries were prepared by immunoSEQ multiplex PCR; TCRdb keeps only in-frame clonotypes and omits some of them. The sample contains around 1,300 clones, none of them singletons. Note on this clone: Its target is not known.

The receptor comes from a male patient aged 25 to 39 who received an allogeneic stem cell transplant from a related donor, was CMV-positive, and had acute GVHD only. The T cells may partly be graft donor cells. The input for sequencing was PBMCs, taken after an allogeneic stem cell transplant with post-transplant cyclophosphamide.

Here the CDR3 DNA reads TGCGCCAGCACCCGGAGCGGGGAAGAGACCCAGTACTTC. Encoded protein: CASTRSGEETQYF. V is TRBV5-1 and J is TRBJ2-5; 7 bases are shared with TRBD2. CDR3 length: 13 amino acids. Germline lookup yields CDR1 SGHRS and CDR2 YFSETQ. Losses at the gene ends were 6 bases for V and 3 bases for J; bases not matched to a gene: 5.